The rows below give T cell receptor beta chains drawn from one sample of a study of molecular identifiers for immune sequencing clone quantification. TCRdb reanalysed the PCR reads using MiXCR and keeps one entry per CDR3 protein. Among about 640,000 distinct CDR3 sequences listed, 15% to 20% were seen once. The sample comprised naive CD8+ T cells from blood, with Jurkat cell RNA spiked in. The receptors derive from a human donor in good health. Some libraries in this study had Jurkat cell RNA spiked in. Each CDR3 is given with its conserved first and last residue. D genes are given only for firm matches. Only some rows state a clone size, as once, few, many or a class for expanded clones.

cdr3_length d_call j_call clone_size v_call cdr3_nt cdr3_aa
18 TRBD2 TRBJ2-1 few TRBV3-1 TGTGCCAGCAGCCAATTCCAGCGGGAGGTTGTTCCCTACAATGAGCAGTTCTTC CASSQFQREVVPYNEQFF
13 TRBD2 TRBJ2-1 many TRBV30 TGTGCCTGGAGACGGGAGGGGTACAATGAGCAGTTCTTC CAWRREGYNEQFF
14 TRBD2 TRBJ2-1 few TRBV7-3 TGTGCCAGCAGCCCTAGCGGGGGGGGCAATGAGCAGTTCTTC CASSPSGGGNEQFF
15 - TRBJ1-6 - TRBV27 TGCGCCAGCAGCTGGGGCGAGGGAGTCGGTCCACCCCTCCACTTT CASSWGEGVGPPLHF
16 - TRBJ2-1 few TRBV12-3/TRBV12-4 TGTGCCAGCACCCCCGGTGGAGGGGGAAGATACAATGAGCAGTTCTTC CASTPGGGGRYNEQFF
14 - TRBJ2-7 many TRBV11-2 TGTGCCAGCAGCTTCGGCGCAGGGGCCTACGAGCAGTACTTC CASSFGAGAYEQYF
14 - TRBJ1-3 few TRBV11-2 TGTGCCAGCAGCCGCGGACGGCTCGGAAACACCATATATTTT CASSRGRLGNTIYF
15 - TRBJ1-1 many TRBV12-3/TRBV12-4 TGTGCCAGCAGTTTAAGAGAGCAGGGGAGGACTGAAGCTTTCTTT CASSLREQGRTEAFF
16 TRBD1 TRBJ1-6 many TRBV4-3 TGCGCCAGCAGCCAAGAGTCGGGGGACAGTGATTCACCCCTCCACTTT CASSQESGDSDSPLHF
12 TRBD1 TRBJ1-1 many TRBV6-5 TGTGCCAGCAGTTACGGGACAGCTGAAGCTTTCTTT CASSYGTAEAFF
14 - TRBJ1-1 - TRBV5-4 TGTGCCGGCAGTCTCAGTTTCATGAACACTGAAGCTTTCTTT CAGSLSFMNTEAFF
16 TRBD2 TRBJ2-2 few TRBV7-9 TGTGCCAGCAGCTTTTTTCGCGGGAGTGTGAGCGGGGAGCTGTTTTTT CASSFFRGSVSGELFF
13 - TRBJ1-3 many TRBV7-9 TGTGCCAGCAGCAGTCTTCGCGGAAACACCATATATTTT CASSSLRGNTIYF
11 - TRBJ2-5 many TRBV13 TGTGCCAGCAGCTTAGGAGTGACCCAGTACTTC CASSLGVTQYF
15 - TRBJ1-5 few TRBV2 TGTGCCAGCAGTGAATTCGTCCTCGCGGCTCAGCCCCAGCATTTT CASSEFVLAAQPQHF